A selection of T cell receptor beta chains follows, all from one sample in a study of regulatory T cells in long-lasting Graves disease. TCRdb re-derived calls from the multiplex PCR reads in MiXCR, one entry per CDR3 protein. The top ten clones hold approximately 15% of a sample with 200,000 to 300,000 distinct CDR3 sequences, 20% of them seen once. This specimen was peripheral blood mononuclear cells (PBMCs), taken at new diagnosis, from a patient treated with antithyroid drugs. The source of these receptors is a female donor with Graves disease. CDR3s include the opening cysteine and the closing phenylalanine or tryptophan. A D gene is named only where the DNA matches it firmly. Clone sizes are given selectively: once, few, many, or a class where the clone is expanded.

>TRBV13|TRBJ1-1|.|.
CASIRSGIAEAFF
TGTGCCAGCATACGGAGCGGGATCGCTGAAGCTTTCTTT
>TRBV7-8|TRBJ2-7|.|many
CASSTDSYEQYF
TGTGCCAGCAGCACGGACAGCTACGAGCAGTACTTC
>TRBV7-9|TRBJ1-5|TRBD1|.
CASSLGDSSNQPQHF
TGTGCCAGCAGCTTAGGGGACAGCAGCAATCAGCCCCAGCATTTT
>TRBV5-5|TRBJ1-2|.|many
CASSLTGQTLGDTF
TGTGCCAGCAGCTTGACAGGACAGACCCTCGGGGACACCTTC
>TRBV7-2|TRBJ2-3|TRBD2|many
CASSLVGRGRDTQYF
TGTGCCAGCAGCTTAGTGGGGCGGGGGAGAGATACGCAGTATTTT
>TRBV5-4|TRBJ2-7|.|.
CASSLEGHYEQYF
TGTGCCAGCAGCTTGGAGGGACACTACGAGCAGTACTTC
>TRBV5-5|TRBJ2-7|.|many
CASSLLAGRESYEQYF
TGTGCCAGCAGCTTGTTAGCAGGTCGTGAATCCTACGAGCAGTACTTC
>TRBV19|TRBJ2-7|.|.
CASSINPRGSYEQYF
TGTGCCAGTAGTATCAACCCACGGGGGTCCTACGAGCAGTACTTC
>TRBV7-8|TRBJ2-1|TRBD1|many
CASSTIPGQGAPQFF
TGTGCCAGCAGCACCATCCCCGGACAGGGGGCACCTCAGTTCTTC
>TRBV3-1|TRBJ2-7|TRBD1|many
CASTQGQGPYEQYF
TGTGCCAGCACCCAGGGACAGGGGCCCTACGAGCAGTACTTC
>TRBV15|TRBJ2-3|TRBD2|few
CATSRDRGGGSTDTQYF
TGTGCCACCAGCAGAGATCGTGGCGGGGGTAGCACAGATACGCAGTATTTT
>TRBV28|TRBJ1-1|.|many
CASSLRGYTEAFF
TGTGCCAGCAGTTTAAGGGGGTACACTGAAGCTTTCTTT
>TRBV7-8|TRBJ2-3|.|many
CASSSTSTDTQYF
TGTGCCAGCAGCTCCACTAGCACAGATACGCAGTATTTT
>TRBV19|TRBJ1-1|TRBD1|.
CARKGARTEAFF
TGTGCACGGAAGGGGGCGCGGACTGAAGCTTTCTTT
>TRBV7-2|TRBJ2-7|.|many
CASSSAGTSYEQYF
TGTGCCAGCAGCTCCGCCGGGACTTCCTACGAGCAGTACTTC
>TRBV6-1|TRBJ2-3|.|many
CASSDVGTDTQYF
TGTGCCAGCAGCGATGTGGGCACAGATACGCAGTATTTT
>TRBV13|TRBJ2-7|.|many
CASSLGEQTYEQYF
TGTGCCAGCAGCTTAGGCGAGCAAACTTACGAGCAGTACTTC
>TRBV2|TRBJ2-1|.|many
CASSRDWKNNEQFF
TGTGCCAGCAGTCGGGACTGGAAAAACAATGAGCAGTTCTTC
>TRBV5-4|TRBJ2-3|.|.
CASSPLGAADTQYF
TGTGCCAGCAGTCCTCTTGGGGCTGCAGATACGCAGTATTTT
>TRBV6-1|TRBJ2-4|TRBD2|many
CASAAGGRNIQYF
TGTGCCAGCGCCGCGGGGGGACGGAACATTCAGTACTTC
>TRBV19|TRBJ1-1|.|many
CASSILQGGHANTEAFF
TGTGCCAGTAGTATTCTTCAGGGTGGTCACGCGAACACTGAAGCTTTCTTT
>TRBV12-3/TRBV12-4|TRBJ2-3|.|many
CASSLDLLPDTQYF
TGTGCCAGCAGTTTAGATCTCCTTCCAGATACGCAGTATTTT
>TRBV24-1|TRBJ2-3|.|few
CATSDSGGTDTQYF
TGTGCCACCAGTGACAGCGGCGGGACAGATACGCAGTATTTT
>TRBV7-3|TRBJ2-2|.|.
CTSSLTGGNTGELFF
TGTACCAGCAGCTTAACCGGGGGGAACACCGGGGAGCTGTTTTTT
>TRBV20-1|TRBJ2-7|.|.
CSARDGIGPWGEQYF
TGCAGTGCTAGAGATGGAATCGGACCCTGGGGCGAGCAGTACTTC
>TRBV10-3|TRBJ2-7|TRBD1|many
CATGTATYEQYF
TGTGCCACCGGGACAGCTACCTACGAGCAGTACTTC
>TRBV24-1|TRBJ2-1|TRBD2|.
CATSDSLAGGYEQFF
TGTGCCACCAGTGATTCCCTAGCGGGAGGGTATGAGCAGTTCTTC
>TRBV2|TRBJ1-3|.|.
CASSAVTLRAGNTIYF
TGTGCCAGCAGTGCGGTCACTTTAAGGGCTGGAAACACCATATATTTT
>TRBV6-1|TRBJ2-7|TRBD1|many
CASSGGEWTGNYEQYF
TGTGCCAGCAGTGGGGGGGAATGGACAGGGAACTACGAGCAGTACTTC